This section outlines one T cell receptor (beta chain) sequence together with its context. This clonotype has only one observation. Its antigen is currently not known. Base quality data are lacking; no much larger clone is found one base away. The sample belongs to a study of robustness of blood B and T cell sequencing (dated by TCRdb to the late 2010s). Concerning the study at large: The goal of the study was to figure out the amount of peripheral blood required to reliably characterize the TCRbeta and IgG repertoires of an individual. In each of the roughly ten independently drawn blood samples, both the TCRbeta and the IgG repertoires were quantified. Two replicate TCRbeta cDNA libraries were prepared from one shared RNA pool from a single 10 ml draw, serving as technical replicates. Study-wide conclusions, independent of this receptor: Coverage of the top 10,000 TCRbeta clonotypes approached saturation when 3 or 4 tubes (about 29-45 ml blood) were combined. Every single 10 ml sample contained the 1,000 most abundant TCRbeta clonotypes from the pooled draws. Evidence of cross-contamination, likely caused by batch processing, was seen in one pair of TCRbeta libraries, and the UMI-sequence pairs shared between the two libraries were removed. Of the top 10,000 TCRbeta clonotypes in one technical replicate library, roughly 95% were also found in the other technical replicate library. Pooling tubes did not make the overlap of rare TCRbeta clonotypes any better, which implies that much larger blood volumes would be needed to capture those rare clonotypes. Immediate fractionation was required for EDTA tubes, so the use of EDTA tubes in multi-site collections was limited. TCRbeta rarefaction curves did not fully plateau, suggesting under-sequencing or many low-abundance clonotypes.

Taken from cysteine to phenylalanine, the CDR3 has 15 residues. The CDR3 DNA has 45 bases and is translated from base 1. The germline V gene encodes CDR1 DFQATT and CDR2 SNEGSKA (reference sequence). From V the trimming removes 3 bases and from J it removes 3 bases, while the gene matches leave 4 bases of the junction unaccounted for. TCRbeta repertoires were measured from mRNA instead of genomic DNA, an approach that captures expressed receptors. Without cell sorting, buffy coat leukocytes were collected into Trizol, and RNA was extracted using the Direct-zol RNA MiniPrep Plus kit. To separate plasma, buffy coat and red blood cells, EDTA blood tubes were immediately centrifuged at 4 degrees C. Library generation was performed with PCR. The instrument given in TCRdb is Illumina MiSeq. cDNA was synthesized with SMARTScribe reverse transcriptase and a 5' template-switch oligo that added a universal priming site. A 12-nucleotide random unique molecular identifier (UMI) was carried by the template-switch oligo, and each cDNA molecule was tagged with this UMI. During reverse transcription, TCRbeta transcripts were targeted by chain-specific reverse primers. Uracil DNA glycosylase treatment removed residual template-switch adapters, and cDNA was purified with a Qiagen MinElute kit. The first PCR ran for roughly 20 cycles with KAPA HiFi HotStart ReadyMix and step-out primers, divided among four 50 microliter reactions. First-round PCR products were gel-purified before further amplification. Illumina Nextera adapters were attached in a second PCR of roughly 8 cycles, and the libraries were then purified and pooled. The UMI barcode for each TCRbeta molecule was captured by a 50-nucleotide 5' read. As for how the authors treated the data: Using the MIGEC toolkit, reads were grouped by UMI into consensus reads. Forward and reverse consensus reads were merged with PEAR to produce final reads. A custom decontamination script removed identical UMI-sequence pairs shared across libraries, treating them as cross-sample contamination. V(D)J assignment and CDR3 extraction were performed with MIGMAP, a wrapper around IgBLAST. A TCR clonotype was defined by an identical V gene, J gene and CDR3 amino acid sequence; no sequencing was done for CDR1 and CDR2. TCRdb trimmed public reads at Q25 via fastp, called clones via MiXCR and kept in-frame beta chains. Each record represents a unique CDR3 protein, reported with the most common genes and DNA among its rows. Clone size and V and J calls follow TCRdb, not the original study. For this sample the table gives 3,500 to 4,000 distinct CDR3 sequences, of which about 55% were detected only once. Less than 30% of the sample goes to the ten largest clones.

This clonotype was sampled from a human donor in good health. This receptor chain uses TRBV20-1 and TRBJ2-3; 12 junctional bases match TRBD2. Sequencing was done on a sample of peripheral blood. In nucleotides, the sequence is TGCAGTGCTAGTTCGACTAGCGGGGGTACAGATACGCAGTATTTT. Its amino acids are CSASSTSGGTDTQYF.